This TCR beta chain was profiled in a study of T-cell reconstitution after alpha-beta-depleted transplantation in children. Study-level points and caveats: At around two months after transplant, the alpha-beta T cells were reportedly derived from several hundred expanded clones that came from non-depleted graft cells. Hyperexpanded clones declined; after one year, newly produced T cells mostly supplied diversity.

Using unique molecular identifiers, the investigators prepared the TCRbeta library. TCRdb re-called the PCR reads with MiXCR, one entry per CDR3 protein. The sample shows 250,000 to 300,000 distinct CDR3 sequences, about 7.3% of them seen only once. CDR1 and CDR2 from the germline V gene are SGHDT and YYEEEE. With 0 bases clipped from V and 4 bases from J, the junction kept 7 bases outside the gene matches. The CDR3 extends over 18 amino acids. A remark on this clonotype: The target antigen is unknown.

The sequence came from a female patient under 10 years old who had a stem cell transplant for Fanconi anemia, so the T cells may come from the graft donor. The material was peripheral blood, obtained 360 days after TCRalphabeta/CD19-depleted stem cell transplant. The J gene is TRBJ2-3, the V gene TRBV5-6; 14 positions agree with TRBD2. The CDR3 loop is CASSLDYRLAGGADTQYF. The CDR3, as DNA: TGTGCCAGCAGCTTGGATTACCGACTAGCGGGGGGGGCAGATACGCAGTATTTT.